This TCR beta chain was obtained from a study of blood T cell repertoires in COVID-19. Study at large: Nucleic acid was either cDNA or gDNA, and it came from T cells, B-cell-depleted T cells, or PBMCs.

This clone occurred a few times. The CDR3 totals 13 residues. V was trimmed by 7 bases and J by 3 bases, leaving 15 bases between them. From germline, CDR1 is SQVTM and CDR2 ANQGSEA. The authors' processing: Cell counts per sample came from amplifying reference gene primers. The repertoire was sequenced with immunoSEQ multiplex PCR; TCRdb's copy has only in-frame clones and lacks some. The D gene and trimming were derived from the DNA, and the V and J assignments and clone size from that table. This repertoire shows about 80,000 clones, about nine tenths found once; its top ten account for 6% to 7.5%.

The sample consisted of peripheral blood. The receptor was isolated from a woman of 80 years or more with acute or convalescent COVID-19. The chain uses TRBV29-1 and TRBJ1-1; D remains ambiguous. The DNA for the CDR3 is TGCAGCGCCCGGGTGCAGTTATACACTGAAGCTTTCTTT. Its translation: CSARVQLYTEAFF.